A selection of T cell receptor beta chains follows, all from one sample in a study of T cells in Graves' hyperthyroidism and ophthalmopathy. TCRdb analysed the multiplex PCR reads with MiXCR anew, one entry per CDR3 protein. The table records around 350,000 distinct CDR3 sequences, approximately 19% of them present only once. What was sequenced was blood. Receptors originate from a woman aged 18-30 years with Graves' hyperthyroidism. The CDR3 runs from the conserved cysteine through the conserved F or W.

V: TRBV7-2; J: TRBJ2-5; length: 13; CDR3: CASSFTPQETQYF
V: TRBV3-1; J: TRBJ2-7; length: 13; CDR3: CASSHEGTYEQYF
V: TRBV6-1; J: TRBJ1-2; length: 11; CDR3: CASRQTYGYTF
V: TRBV12-3/TRBV12-4; J: TRBJ2-7; length: 17; CDR3: CASSRRGIGVGSSEQYF
V: TRBV20-1; J: TRBJ2-5; length: 13; CDR3: CSATGLAKRTQYF
V: TRBV6-5; J: TRBJ1-1; length: 15; CDR3: CASSSAGHSNTEAFF
V: TRBV9; J: TRBJ1-1; length: 14; CDR3: CASSVAGFGTEAFF
V: TRBV20-1; J: TRBJ2-7; length: 13; CDR3: CSTGPGQPTEQYF
V: TRBV6-1; J: TRBJ2-2; length: 13; CDR3: CASTQADTGELFF
V: TRBV11-2; J: TRBJ2-5; length: 20; CDR3: CASSPDGSGGAWRWQETQYF
V: TRBV20-1; J: TRBJ1-3; length: 12; CDR3: CSAQQRPGTIYF
V: TRBV20-1; J: TRBJ2-7; length: 14; CDR3: CSVSVPGLSREQYF
V: TRBV4-1; J: TRBJ1-1; length: 14; CDR3: CASSQERQGTEAFF
V: TRBV6-2/TRBV6-3; J: TRBJ2-4; length: 13; CDR3: CASSRTGTNIQYF
V: TRBV4-2; J: TRBJ2-7; length: 15; CDR3: CASSQVAGAAYEQYF
V: TRBV7-2; J: TRBJ1-5; length: 14; CDR3: CASSWGAKGQPQHF
V: TRBV11-3; J: TRBJ1-1; length: 14; CDR3: CASSLDREDPEAFF
V: TRBV5-5; J: TRBJ1-1; length: 15; CDR3: CASSLGPRGRGRAFF
V: TRBV6-1; J: TRBJ1-1; length: 10; CDR3: CATGWTEAFF
V: TRBV18; J: TRBJ1-1; length: 15; CDR3: CASSRPQGLNTEAFF
V: TRBV27; J: TRBJ2-6; length: 13; CDR3: CASSPLRANVLTF
V: TRBV30; J: TRBJ1-5; length: 13; CDR3: CAWSRQVNQPQHF
V: TRBV5-1; J: TRBJ1-3; length: 15; CDR3: CASSRGQVSGNTIYF
V: TRBV10-1; J: TRBJ2-6; length: 17; CDR3: CASRGGTTKAGANVLTF
V: TRBV5-1; J: TRBJ2-5; length: 14; CDR3: CASFTGVNGETQYF
V: TRBV7-7; J: TRBJ1-5; length: 16; CDR3: CASIDRDMGSSQPQHF
V: TRBV6-1; J: TRBJ1-2; length: 18; CDR3: CASSARLRGTALSYGYTF
V: TRBV12-3/TRBV12-4; J: TRBJ1-1; length: 11; CDR3: CASIPGTDAFF
V: TRBV28; J: TRBJ2-7; length: 17; CDR3: CASSLFLFGGSSYEQYF
V: TRBV15; J: TRBJ2-7; length: 13; CDR3: CATARAPGYEQYF
V: TRBV12-5; J: TRBJ1-1; length: 14; CDR3: CASGSDRMGFGAFF
V: TRBV28; J: TRBJ1-1; length: 14; CDR3: CASSLLVFNTEAFF
V: TRBV5-6; J: TRBJ1-2; length: 15; CDR3: CASSLGVGSHYGYTF
V: TRBV20-1; J: TRBJ1-2; length: 9; CDR3: CSAKRGYTF
V: TRBV4-1; J: TRBJ1-2; length: 16; CDR3: CASSQVAAQAFYGYTF
V: TRBV19; J: TRBJ1-5; length: 16; CDR3: CASTAAPRYGNQPQHF
V: TRBV6-1; J: TRBJ1-2; length: 13; CDR3: CASSEGDGYGYTF
V: TRBV15; J: TRBJ2-7; length: 13; CDR3: CATSRTGGDEQYF
V: TRBV18; J: TRBJ2-4; length: 14; CDR3: CASSPGQAKNIQYF
V: TRBV11-1; J: TRBJ2-7; length: 17; CDR3: CASLLVGLGTSSYEQYF
V: TRBV20-1; J: TRBJ2-7; length: 18; CDR3: CSADPFTGAEVGAYEQYF
V: TRBV2; J: TRBJ2-5; length: 15; CDR3: CASSVQRLGAETQYF
V: TRBV5-1; J: TRBJ2-7; length: 14; CDR3: CASSEEVGSYEQYF
V: TRBV12-3/TRBV12-4; J: TRBJ1-5; length: 17; CDR3: CASSLDAGPYSNQPQHF
V: TRBV20-1; J: TRBJ2-4; length: 15; CDR3: CSAARTGSVKNIQYF
V: TRBV6-5; J: TRBJ2-5; length: 15; CDR3: CASSYSGGRGETQYF
V: TRBV18; J: TRBJ2-2; length: 16; CDR3: CASSPGTGPEGGELFF
V: TRBV20-1; J: TRBJ2-5; length: 11; CDR3: CSARQLETQYF
V: TRBV28; J: TRBJ2-7; length: 12; CDR3: CASSLVYYEQYF
V: TRBV13; J: TRBJ1-2; length: 13; CDR3: CASSLRQKDGYTF
V: TRBV19; J: TRBJ2-5; length: 13; CDR3: CASRGRSKETQYF
V: TRBV30; J: TRBJ2-7; length: 12; CDR3: CAWQGQGNEQYF
V: TRBV12-3/TRBV12-4; J: TRBJ2-2; length: 16; CDR3: CASNSRGLEGTGELFF